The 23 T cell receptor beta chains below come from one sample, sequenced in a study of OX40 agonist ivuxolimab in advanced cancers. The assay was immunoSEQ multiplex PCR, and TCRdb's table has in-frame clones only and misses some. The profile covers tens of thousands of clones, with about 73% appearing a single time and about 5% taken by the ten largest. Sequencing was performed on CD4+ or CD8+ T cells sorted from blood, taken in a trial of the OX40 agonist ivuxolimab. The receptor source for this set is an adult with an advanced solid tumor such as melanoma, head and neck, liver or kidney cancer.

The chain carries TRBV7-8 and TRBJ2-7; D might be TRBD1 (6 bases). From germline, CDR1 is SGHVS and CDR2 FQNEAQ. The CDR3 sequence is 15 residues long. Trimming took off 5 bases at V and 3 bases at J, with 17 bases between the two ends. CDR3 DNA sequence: TGTGCCAGCAGCCGGCAGGGGACCGTTGTCTACGAGCAGTACTTC. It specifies CASSRQGTVVYEQYF.

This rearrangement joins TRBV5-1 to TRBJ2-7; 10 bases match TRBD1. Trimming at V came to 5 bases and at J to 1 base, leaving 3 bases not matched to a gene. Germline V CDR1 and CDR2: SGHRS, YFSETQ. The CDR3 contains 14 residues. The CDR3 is CASRGQGPSYEQYF. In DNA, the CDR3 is TGCGCCAGCAGGGGACAGGGGCCTTCCTACGAGCAGTACTTC. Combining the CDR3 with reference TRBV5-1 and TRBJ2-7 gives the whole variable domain KAGVTQTPRYLIKTRGQQVTLSCSPISGHRSVSWYQQTPGQGLQFLFEYFSETQRNKGNFPGRFSGRQFSNSRSEMNVSTLELGDSALYLCASRGQGPSYEQYFGPGTRLTVT.

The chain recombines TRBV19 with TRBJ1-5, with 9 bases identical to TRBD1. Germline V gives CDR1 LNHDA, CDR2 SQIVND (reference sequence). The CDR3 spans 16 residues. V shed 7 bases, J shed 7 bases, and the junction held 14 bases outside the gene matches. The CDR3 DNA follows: TGTGCCAGTAACTTACACCCCGGGACAGGGATGCAGCCCCAGCATTTT. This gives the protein CASNLHPGTGMQPQHF.

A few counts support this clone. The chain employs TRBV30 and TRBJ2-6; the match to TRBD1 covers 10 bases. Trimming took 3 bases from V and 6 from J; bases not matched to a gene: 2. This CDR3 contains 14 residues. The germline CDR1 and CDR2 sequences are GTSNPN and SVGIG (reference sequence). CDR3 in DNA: TGTGCCTGGAGGGACAGGGGGAAGGCCAACGTCCTGACTTTC. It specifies CAWRDRGKANVLTF.

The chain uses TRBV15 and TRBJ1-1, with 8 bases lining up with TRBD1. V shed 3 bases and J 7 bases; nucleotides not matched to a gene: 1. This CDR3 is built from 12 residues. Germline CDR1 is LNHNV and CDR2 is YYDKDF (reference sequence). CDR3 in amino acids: CATSRTGVEAFF. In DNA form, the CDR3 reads TGTGCCACCAGCAGGACAGGGGTTGAAGCTTTCTTT.

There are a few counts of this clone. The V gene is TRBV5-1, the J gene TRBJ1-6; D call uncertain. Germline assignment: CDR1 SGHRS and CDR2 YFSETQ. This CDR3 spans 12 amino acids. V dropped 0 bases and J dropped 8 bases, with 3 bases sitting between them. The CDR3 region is CASSLGHSPLHF. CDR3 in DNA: TGCGCCAGCAGCTTGGGCCATTCACCCCTCCACTTT.

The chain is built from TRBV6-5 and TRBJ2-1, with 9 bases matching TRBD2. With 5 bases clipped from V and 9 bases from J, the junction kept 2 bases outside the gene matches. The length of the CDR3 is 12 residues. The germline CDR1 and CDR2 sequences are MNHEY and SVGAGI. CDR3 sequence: CASSLAGPEQFF. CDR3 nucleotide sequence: TGTGCCAGCAGTCTAGCGGGGCCTGAGCAGTTCTTC.

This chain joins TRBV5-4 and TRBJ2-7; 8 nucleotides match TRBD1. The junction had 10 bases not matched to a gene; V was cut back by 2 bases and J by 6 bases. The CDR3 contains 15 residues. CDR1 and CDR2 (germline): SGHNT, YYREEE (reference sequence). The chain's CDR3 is CASSFRGTGSSEQYF. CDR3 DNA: TGTGCCAGCAGCTTTCGCGGGACAGGATCGTCCGAGCAGTACTTC.

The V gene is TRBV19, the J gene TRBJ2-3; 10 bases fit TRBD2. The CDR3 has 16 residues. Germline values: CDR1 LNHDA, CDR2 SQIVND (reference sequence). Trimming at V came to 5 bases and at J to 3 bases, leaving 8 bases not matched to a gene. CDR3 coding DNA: TGTGCCAGTAGTCCGGGACCTAGCGGGGGAACAGATACGCAGTATTTT. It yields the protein CASSPGPSGGTDTQYF.

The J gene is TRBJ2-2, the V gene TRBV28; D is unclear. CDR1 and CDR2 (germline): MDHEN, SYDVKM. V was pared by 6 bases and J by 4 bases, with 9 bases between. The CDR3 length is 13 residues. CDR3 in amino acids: CASRGGITGELFF. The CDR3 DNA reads TGTGCCAGCAGGGGTGGCATCACCGGGGAGCTGTTTTTT.

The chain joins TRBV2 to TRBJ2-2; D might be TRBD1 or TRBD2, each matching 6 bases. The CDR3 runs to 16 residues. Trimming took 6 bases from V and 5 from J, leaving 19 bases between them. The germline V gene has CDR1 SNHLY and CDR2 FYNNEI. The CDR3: CASRHRGTLQTGELFF. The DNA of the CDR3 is TGTGCCAGCAGACACCGGGGGACACTCCAGACCGGGGAGCTGTTTTTT.

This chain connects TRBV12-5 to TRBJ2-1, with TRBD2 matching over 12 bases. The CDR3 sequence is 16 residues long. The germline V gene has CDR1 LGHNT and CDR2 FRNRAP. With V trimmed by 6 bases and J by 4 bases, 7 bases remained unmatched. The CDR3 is CASGLRTSGTYNEQFF. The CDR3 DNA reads TGTGCTAGTGGACTTCGGACTAGCGGGACTTACAATGAGCAGTTCTTC.

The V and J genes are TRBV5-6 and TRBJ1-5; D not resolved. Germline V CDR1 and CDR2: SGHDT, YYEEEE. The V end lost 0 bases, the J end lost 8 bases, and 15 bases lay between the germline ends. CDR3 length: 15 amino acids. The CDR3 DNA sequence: TGTGCCAGCAGCTTGGCCGGGCGATATGTAGAGCCCCAGCATTTT. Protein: CASSLAGRYVEPQHF.

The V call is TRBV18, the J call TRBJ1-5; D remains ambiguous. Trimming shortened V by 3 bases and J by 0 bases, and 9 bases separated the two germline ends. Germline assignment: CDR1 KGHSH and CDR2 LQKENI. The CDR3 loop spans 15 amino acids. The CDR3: CASSPSHDSNQPQHF. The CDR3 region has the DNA TGTGCCAGCTCACCTAGTCATGATAGCAATCAGCCCCAGCATTTT.

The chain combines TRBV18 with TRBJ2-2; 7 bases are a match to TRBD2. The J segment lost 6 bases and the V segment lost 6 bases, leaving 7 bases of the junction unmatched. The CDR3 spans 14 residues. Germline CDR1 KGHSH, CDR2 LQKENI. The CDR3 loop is CASSAAREAGELFF. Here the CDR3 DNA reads TGTGCCAGCTCGGCGGCTCGGGAGGCCGGGGAGCTGTTTTTT.

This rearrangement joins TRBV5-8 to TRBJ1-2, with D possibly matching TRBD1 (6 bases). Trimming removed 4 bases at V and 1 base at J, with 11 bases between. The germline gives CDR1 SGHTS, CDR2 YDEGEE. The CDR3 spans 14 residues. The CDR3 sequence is CASSLTGHNYGYTF. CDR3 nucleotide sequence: TGTGCCAGCAGCCTGACAGGCCATAACTATGGCTACACCTTC. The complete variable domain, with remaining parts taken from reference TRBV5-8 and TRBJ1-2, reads EAGVTQSPTHLIKTRGQQATLRCSPISGHTSVYWYQQALGLGLQFLLWYDEGEERNRGNFPPRFSGRQFPNYSSELNVNALELEDSALYLCASSLTGHNYGYTFGSGTRLTVV.

The CDR3 DNA reads as TGTGCCAGCAGCCCTTTGGGTGATGGCTACACCTTC. It is translated as CASSPLGDGYTF. The J gene is TRBJ1-2, the V gene TRBV6-6; D remains unclear. Germline lookup yields CDR1 MNHNY and CDR2 SVGAGI (reference sequence). V was clipped by 6 bases and J by 6 bases, with 11 bases between them. The CDR3 length is 12 residues.

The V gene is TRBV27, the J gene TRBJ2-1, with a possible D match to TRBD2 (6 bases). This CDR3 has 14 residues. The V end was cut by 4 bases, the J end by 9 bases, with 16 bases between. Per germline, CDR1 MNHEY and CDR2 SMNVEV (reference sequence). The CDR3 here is CASSYRRGGSEQFF. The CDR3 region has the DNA TGTGCCAGCAGTTACCGGCGGGGAGGCAGTGAGCAGTTCTTC.

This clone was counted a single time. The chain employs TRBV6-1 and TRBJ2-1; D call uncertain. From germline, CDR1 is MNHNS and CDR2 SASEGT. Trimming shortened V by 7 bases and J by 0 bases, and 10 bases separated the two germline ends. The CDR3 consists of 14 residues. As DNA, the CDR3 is TGTGCCAGCATTTTTGGTCCCTCCTACAATGAGCAGTTCTTC. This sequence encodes CASIFGPSYNEQFF.

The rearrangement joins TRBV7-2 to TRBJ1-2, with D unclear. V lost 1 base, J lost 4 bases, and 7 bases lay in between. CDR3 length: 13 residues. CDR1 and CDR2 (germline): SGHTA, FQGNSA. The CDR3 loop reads CASSLGPGYGYTF. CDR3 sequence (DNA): TGTGCCAGCAGCTTAGGCCCTGGCTATGGCTACACCTTC.

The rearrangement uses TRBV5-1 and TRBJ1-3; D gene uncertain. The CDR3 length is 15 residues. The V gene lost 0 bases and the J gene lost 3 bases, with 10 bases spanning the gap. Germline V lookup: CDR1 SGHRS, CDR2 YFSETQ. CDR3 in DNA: TGCGCCAGCAGCTTGGCCTGGCAGTTTGGAAACACCATATATTTT. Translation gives CASSLAWQFGNTIYF.

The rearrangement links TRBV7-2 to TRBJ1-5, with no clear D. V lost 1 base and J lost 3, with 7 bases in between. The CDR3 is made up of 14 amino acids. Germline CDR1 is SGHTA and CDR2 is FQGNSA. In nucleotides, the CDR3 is TGTGCCAGCAGCTTAGGTAGCCTCAATCAGCCCCAGCATTTT. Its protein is CASSLGSLNQPQHF.

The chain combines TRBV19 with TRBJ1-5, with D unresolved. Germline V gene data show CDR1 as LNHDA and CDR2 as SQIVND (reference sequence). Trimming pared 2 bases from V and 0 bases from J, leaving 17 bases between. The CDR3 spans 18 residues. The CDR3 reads CASSIIGRGMYSNQPQHF. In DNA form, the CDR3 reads TGTGCCAGTAGTATAATTGGACGAGGGATGTATAGCAATCAGCCCCAGCATTTT.